Sequencing of this T cell receptor (beta chain) was carried out in a study of PD-1 blockade in classical Hodgkin lymphoma. Brentuximab vedotin exposure varied among the patients, all of whom had relapsed after autologous stem cell transplantation. Produced via immunoSEQ multiplex PCR; TCRdb's table is partial and in-frame only. The sample has around 65,000 clones; 88% are singletons. In germline, CDR1 is SGHRS, CDR2 YFSETQ. This CDR3 is 16 amino acids long. The ends were cut back, 0 bases at V and 0 bases at J, with 12 bases in the middle. Sample: peripheral blood mononuclear cells (PBMCs), taken at baseline. The TCR was taken from a human donor with classical Hodgkin lymphoma. This rearrangement joins TRBV5-1 to TRBJ1-1; weak D call: TRBD1 (6 bases). The CDR3: CASSLVGGTMNTEAFF. In DNA form, the CDR3 reads TGCGCCAGCAGCTTGGTGGGGGGCACCATGAACACTGAAGCTTTCTTT.